The 26 T cell receptor beta chains reported below all come from one sample, sequenced in a study of shared T cell receptors in the human thymus. Sequencing used immunoSEQ multiplex PCR; TCRdb keeps in-frame clones, though not all of them. The profile shows some 400,000 clones, more than 85% of them singletons. Sequenced material: thymocytes. The receptors come from a human donor.

V gene TRBV28 combines with J gene TRBJ1-1; no clear D gene. The V gene's germline CDR1 is MDHEN and CDR2 SYDVKM. V lost 5 bases and J 1 base, leaving 17 bases between the germline ends. This CDR3 has 16 residues. CDR3 DNA sequence: TGTGCCAGCAGTCCCAAAGGGCTTGGCGGGAACACTGAAGCTTTCTTT. Protein: CASSPKGLGGNTEAFF.

The chain couples TRBV5-1 to TRBJ1-1, with 7 bases fitting TRBD1. CDR3 size: 12 residues. Germline V CDR1 and CDR2: SGHRS, YFSETQ. V lost 4 bases and J lost 5; bases outside the gene matches: 2. The CDR3 spells CASSLTGTEAFF. For the CDR3, the DNA is TGCGCCAGCAGCCTGACAGGGACTGAAGCTTTCTTT.

The J gene is TRBJ2-1, the V gene TRBV15; D unclear. Trimming took off 3 bases at V and 0 bases at J, with 18 bases between the two ends. The CDR3 contains 18 residues. Germline assignment: CDR1 LNHNV and CDR2 YYDKDF (reference sequence). DNA of the CDR3: TGTGCCACCAGCAGTCTTAAAGATGGTGGCGTCTCCTACAATGAGCAGTTCTTC. Its protein is CATSSLKDGGVSYNEQFF.

This chain links TRBV5-6 with TRBJ1-2, with 7 bases identical to TRBD1. The CDR3 has 15 amino acids. Germline V CDR1 and CDR2: SGHDT, YYEEEE. Trimming took 3 bases from V and 2 from J; bases not matched to a gene: 7. In DNA form, the CDR3 reads TGTGCCAGCAGCTCATCGGGACAGCTAAACTATGGCTACACCTTC. Translated, it gives CASSSSGQLNYGYTF.

The chain joins TRBV5-6 to TRBJ1-2; possible D gene TRBD1, 6 bases. Trimming took off 3 bases at V and 3 bases at J, with 15 bases between the two ends. From germline, CDR1 is SGHDT and CDR2 YYEEEE. The CDR3 has 15 amino acids. The CDR3 loop reads CASSSRGHEDYGYTF. In nucleotides, the CDR3 is TGTGCCAGCAGCTCCAGGGGTCACGAGGACTATGGCTACACCTTC.

This clone was detected only once. The chain recombines TRBV6-5 with TRBJ1-2; TRBD1 agrees at 7 bases. The germline V gene encodes CDR1 MNHEY and CDR2 SVGAGI. Unmatched junction bases numbered 6, after V lost 5 bases and J lost 6 bases. The CDR3 sequence is 13 residues long. Here the CDR3 DNA reads TGTGCCAGCAGTGGACAGGTACTGGATGGCTACACCTTC. Translated, it gives CASSGQVLDGYTF.

This clone has only one observation. The chain combines TRBV27 with TRBJ2-7, with 8 bases lining up with TRBD2. The CDR3 length is 15 residues. Trimming took 5 bases from V and 5 from J; bases not matched to a gene: 11. From germline, CDR1 is MNHEY and CDR2 SMNVEV (reference sequence). The CDR3 reads CASSGSGLEHHEQYF. CDR3 bases: TGTGCCAGCAGTGGATCGGGACTAGAACATCACGAGCAGTACTTC.

The chain has TRBV6-1 and TRBJ2-7; no clear D gene. Germline V CDR1 and CDR2: MNHNS, SASEGT. The CDR3 contains 18 residues. V was shortened by 2 bases and J by 2 bases, with 22 bases between the two germline ends. Written as DNA, the CDR3 is TGTGCCAGCAGTGAACCCGGTCCTCAACGGGTATCAACCTACGAGCAGTACTTC. It encodes CASSEPGPQRVSTYEQYF.

The V call is TRBV5-1, the J call TRBJ2-2, with TRBD1 as a possible D gene (6 bases). The CDR3 length is 17 residues. CDR1 and CDR2 from the germline V gene are SGHRS and YFSETQ. The germline V and J ends were trimmed by 0 bases and 3 bases, with 15 bases remaining between them. The CDR3 region is CASSLGMMGAHTGELFF. As DNA, the CDR3 is TGCGCCAGCAGCTTGGGGATGATGGGGGCGCACACCGGGGAGCTGTTTTTT.

CDR3 coding DNA: TGTGCCAGCAGCCGGACAGACCCTAATGAAAAACTGTTTTTT. Amino acid sequence: CASSRTDPNEKLFF. The J gene is TRBJ1-4, the V gene TRBV6-5, with D maybe TRBD1 (6 bases). Germline CDR1 MNHEY, CDR2 SVGAGI. Trimming took off 6 bases at V and 3 bases at J, with 11 bases between the two ends. There are 14 residues in the CDR3.

This chain joins TRBV10-3 and TRBJ2-7, with D perhaps assigned TRBD1 or TRBD2 (6 bases each). This CDR3 has 13 amino acids. V lost 8 bases, J lost 2 bases, and 13 bases lay in between. The germline V gene has CDR1 ENHRY and CDR2 SYGVKD. The CDR3 is CAILGGRAYEQYF. As DNA, the CDR3 is TGTGCCATCTTAGGGGGGCGAGCCTACGAGCAGTACTTC.

The chain has TRBV10-1 and TRBJ2-3, with 12 bases that match TRBD2. Germline V CDR1 and CDR2: WNHNN, SYGVQD (reference sequence). This CDR3 is 15 amino acids long. V trimming: 9 bases; J trimming: 0 bases; junction bases outside the gene matches: 4. For the CDR3, the DNA is TGCGCCAGAAGGACTAGCGGGACTAGCACAGATACGCAGTATTTT. This gives the protein CARRTSGTSTDTQYF.

The chain links TRBV27 to TRBJ2-3; the match to TRBD1 covers 9 bases. The germline CDR1 and CDR2 sequences are MNHEY and SMNVEV (reference sequence). This CDR3 has 17 residues. J gave up 1 base and V 4 bases, and 9 bases lay outside the gene matches. The CDR3 DNA follows: TGTGCCAGCAGTTCAAATAGGACAGGGGCCCGCACAGATACGCAGTATTTT. This sequence encodes CASSSNRTGARTDTQYF.

This rearrangement joins TRBV4-1 to TRBJ2-7; D not certain. This CDR3 comprises 14 residues. Germline CDR1 MGHRA, CDR2 YSYEKL. Trimming shortened V by 3 bases and J by 2 bases, and 11 bases separated the two germline ends. CDR3 sequence reads: CASSQDRSTYEQYF. The CDR3 DNA reads TGCGCCAGCAGCCAGGACCGAAGCACCTACGAGCAGTACTTC.

In this sample, this clone turned up once. This chain links TRBV4-1 with TRBJ2-2; TRBD1 agrees at 9 bases. This CDR3 region has 16 residues. The germline V gene has CDR1 MGHRA and CDR2 YSYEKL. The V segment lost 0 bases and the J segment 7 bases; nucleotides outside the gene matches: 6. The CDR3 bases are TGCGCCAGCAGCCAAGAGGACAGGGGATTCGACGGGGAGCTGTTTTTT. Residues: CASSQEDRGFDGELFF.

The chain carries TRBV25-1 and TRBJ2-5, with D unresolved. The V end lost 3 bases, the J end lost 2 bases, and 7 bases lay between the germline ends. CDR1 is MGHDK, CDR2 SYGVNS, per germline. The CDR3 sequence is 13 residues long. The CDR3: CASSERLQETQYF. In DNA, the CDR3 is TGTGCCAGCAGTGAGCGGCTACAAGAGACCCAGTACTTC.

The V gene is TRBV21-1, the J gene TRBJ2-7; the table calls TRBD1, which could not be checked here. TRBV21-1 is reported as a pseudogene. The CDR3 runs to 12 residues. The CDR3 here is CASYREFYEQYF. CDR3 DNA sequence: TGTGCCAGCTACAGGGAATTCTACGAGCAGTACTTC.

This chain links TRBV6-5 with TRBJ1-5; TRBD1 aligns across 8 bases. Germline V gene lookup returns CDR1 MNHEY and CDR2 SVGAGI. This CDR3 has 16 residues. V lost 0 bases to trimming and J lost 4 bases; unmatched junction nucleotides: 5. CDR3 sequence (DNA): TGTGCCAGCAGTTACTCGGGGGACAGGCTAAATCAGCCCCAGCATTTT. This codes for CASSYSGDRLNQPQHF.

V is TRBV18 and J is TRBJ1-1; D might be TRBD1 (6 bases). V lost 1 base, J lost 2 bases, and 14 bases lay in between. The CDR3 spans 16 residues. In germline, CDR1 is KGHSH, CDR2 LQKENI. The CDR3 is CASSPLPGTKNTEAFF. CDR3 in DNA: TGTGCCAGCTCACCACTCCCCGGGACAAAAAACACTGAAGCTTTCTTT.

The chain is built from TRBV6-7 and TRBJ1-2; no reliable D call. TRBV6-7 counts as an open reading frame of uncertain function. The CDR3 has 15 amino acids. Trimming removed 4 bases at V and 0 bases at J, with 12 bases between. CDR3 in amino acids: CASSCTSLSNYGYTF. The CDR3, as DNA: TGTGCCAGCAGTTGCACCAGCCTTTCTAACTATGGCTACACCTTC.

The rearrangement links TRBV28 to TRBJ2-7, with unresolved D. The germline V and J ends were trimmed by 4 bases and 0 bases, with 10 bases remaining between them. Per the germline V gene, CDR1 is MDHEN and CDR2 is SYDVKM. The CDR3 loop spans 14 amino acids. CDR3 sequence: CASSSWKPSYEQYF. CDR3 nucleotide sequence: TGTGCCAGCAGTTCGTGGAAACCCTCCTACGAGCAGTACTTC.

The rearrangement joins TRBV19 to TRBJ2-7; perhaps TRBD1 as D (6 bases). Germline loops: CDR1 LNHDA, CDR2 SQIVND (reference sequence). V lost 6 bases and J 6 bases, leaving 12 bases between the germline ends. This CDR3 is built from 12 residues. CDR3 amino acids: CASSLLGAEQYF. CDR3 in DNA: TGTGCCAGTAGCCTCTTGGGGGCCGAGCAGTACTTC.

The chain carries TRBV4-3 and TRBJ2-3, with D possibly matching TRBD2 (5 bases). Germline CDR1 reads LGHNA; CDR2 reads YSLEER. The CDR3 contains 15 residues. Trimming stripped 0 bases from V and 6 bases from J, with 13 bases between. CDR3 sequence (DNA): TGCGCCAGCAGCCAAGATGCGGCTAGCTCGGATACGCAGTATTTT. Its translation: CASSQDAASSDTQYF.

V usage is TRBV19 and J usage is TRBJ2-7, with D perhaps TRBD2 (5 bases). Germline V CDR1 and CDR2: LNHDA, SQIVND (reference sequence). V lost 5 bases to trimming and J lost 3 bases, with 11 bases between them. CDR3 length: 13 amino acids. The CDR3 region is CASSPAGGYEQYF. CDR3 nucleotides: TGTGCCAGTAGTCCCGCGGGCGGCTACGAGCAGTACTTC.

The gene calls are TRBV28 and TRBJ2-7, with 10 bases fitting TRBD2. V lost 6 bases, J lost 8 bases, and 19 bases stayed unmatched. The CDR3 runs to 17 residues. Germline-derived CDR1 and CDR2 are MDHEN and SYDVKM. The CDR3, as DNA: TGTGCCAGCAGATCACAGCGGGAGGGCCCCCCCTGGGGCCAGCAGTACTTC. It codes for CASRSQREGPPWGQQYF.

The genes are TRBV14 and TRBJ2-2; TRBD2 agrees at 8 bases. Germline V gene data show CDR1 as SGHDN and CDR2 as FVKESK. There are 16 residues in the CDR3. The V gene end was trimmed by 3 bases and the J gene end by 2 bases; junction bases not matched to a gene: 5. CDR3 nucleotide sequence: TGTGCCAGCAGCCATCGGGGGGGGATTAACACCGGGGAGCTGTTTTTT. Encoded protein: CASSHRGGINTGELFF.